This T cell receptor beta chain appears in the sequencing data of a study of OX40 agonist ivuxolimab in advanced cancers. Study results and caveats: CD4+ and CD8+ blood T cells expanded clonally by week 6 at 0.1 to 3.0 mg/kg.

TCRdb's copy holds only in-frame clones and misses some; the assay was immunoSEQ multiplex PCR. The sample lists about 92,000 clones, about four fifths seen once, with roughly 5.2% in the top ten. Turning to this clone: What it recognizes is unknown.

CDR3 size: 13 residues. V lost 1 base to trimming and J lost 8 bases; unmatched junction nucleotides: 3. Germline CDR1 and CDR2: SEHNR and FQNEAQ (reference sequence). The sample here was CD4+ or CD8+ T cells sorted from blood, taken in a trial of the OX40 agonist ivuxolimab. This TCR came from an adult with an advanced solid tumor such as melanoma, head and neck, liver or kidney cancer. This rearrangement joins TRBV7-9 to TRBJ2-3; 7 nucleotides agree with TRBD2. As DNA, the CDR3 is TGTGCCAGCAGCTTAGGCGGGGAGGGTACGCAGTATTTT. Translating it yields CASSLGGEGTQYF. Drawing the rest from reference TRBV7-9 and TRBJ2-3, the complete variable domain is DTGVSQNPRHKITKRGQNVTFRCDPISEHNRLYWYRQTLGQGPEFLTYFQNEAQLEKSRLLSDRFSAERPKGSFSTLEIQRTEQGDSAMYLCASSLGGEGTQYFGPGTRLTVL.